What follows are 31 T cell receptor beta chains derived from one specimen sequenced in a study of Graves' ophthalmopathy and Graves' hyperthyroidism. RNA transcripts served as template for amplifying TCR beta CDR3 sequences. HTBI primers were employed in first-round RT-PCR, then a second-round multiplex PCR followed. Each CDR3 protein is one row after TCRdb ran MiXCR on the multiplex PCR reads. The sample consists of 350,000 to 400,000 distinct CDR3 sequences, about 16% of them appearing once. Specimen: peripheral blood. The source is a young woman with stable Graves' hyperthyroidism.

The sample holds many counts of this clonotype. No conserved phenylalanine or tryptophan ends this CDR3, so it is likely a read error. The gene calls are TRBV7-2 and TRBJ2-7; D perhaps matches TRBD2 (5 bases). Trimming pared 6 bases from V and 0 bases from J, leaving 15 bases between. The CDR3 is 15 amino acids. Germline V gene lookup returns CDR1 SGHTA and CDR2 FQGNSA. The CDR3 protein is CASSSLGVTSYEQYL. CDR3 bases: TGTGCCAGCAGTTCCTTGGGAGTGACCTCCTACGAGCAGTACCTC.

This clonotype has ten or more counts. This chain links TRBV6-2 or TRBV6-3 with TRBJ1-1, with D unresolved. The CDR3 consists of 16 residues. V was cut by 3 bases and J by 1 base, with 15 bases left in between. Germline lookup yields CDR1 MNHEY and CDR2 SVGEGT. CDR3 nucleotides: TGTGCCAGCAGTTATTCTAAGCAGGAGTCGAACACTGAAGCTTTCTTT. It is translated as CASSYSKQESNTEAFF.

The genes are TRBV7-2 and TRBJ2-5, with 8 bases fitting TRBD2. The CDR3 spans 15 residues. Trimming at V came to 1 base and at J to 5 bases, leaving 6 bases not matched to a gene. The germline V gene encodes CDR1 SGHTA and CDR2 FQGNSA. In DNA form, the CDR3 reads TGTGCCAGCAGCTTAGATAGCGGGATGAGGGAGACCCAGTACTTC. Translation gives CASSLDSGMRETQYF.

This clonotype was found many times. The chain recombines TRBV11-2 with TRBJ2-7; D is unresolved. The CDR3 runs to 15 residues. Trimming pared 4 bases from V and 0 bases from J, leaving 13 bases between. Germline CDR1 reads SGHAT; CDR2 reads FQNNGV. The CDR3 DNA is TGTGCCAGCAGCTCAGACAAAGCCCTCTCCTACGAGCAGTACTTC. It codes for CASSSDKALSYEQYF.

This clonotype came up many times. This chain links TRBV20-1 with TRBJ1-2; 7 bases match TRBD1. From germline, CDR1 is DFQATT and CDR2 SNEGSKA (reference sequence). J lost 2 bases, V lost 4 bases, and 7 bases had no gene match. The CDR3 contains 14 residues. The CDR3 spells CSAISQQGNYGYTF. The CDR3 nucleotides are TGCAGTGCTATATCCCAACAGGGGAACTATGGCTACACCTTC.

This clonotype was observed at least ten times. The rearrangement links TRBV7-2 to TRBJ2-5; 8 positions agree with TRBD1. Germline V gives CDR1 SGHTA, CDR2 FQGNSA. The CDR3 loop spans 14 amino acids. The V and J ends lost 5 bases and 2 bases, in that order; junction bases with no gene match: 4. CDR3 nucleotides: TGTGCCAGCAGCGCCGGACAGGGACAAGAGACCCAGTACTTC. Translation gives CASSAGQGQETQYF.

This clonotype was picked up many times. This chain links TRBV7-9 with TRBJ2-7; D is possibly TRBD1 or TRBD2 (5 bases each). Trimming removed 2 bases at V and 6 bases at J, with 11 bases between. The CDR3 has 13 amino acids. In germline, CDR1 is SEHNR, CDR2 FQNEAQ (reference sequence). The CDR3 protein is CASSLIGAVEQYF. The CDR3 DNA reads as TGTGCCAGCAGCTTAATCGGGGCAGTCGAGCAGTACTTC.

The chain has TRBV2 and TRBJ1-2, with a weak D call TRBD1 (5 bases). Germline V gene data show CDR1 as SNHLY and CDR2 as FYNNEI. The V end lost 7 bases, the J end lost 3 bases, and 9 bases lay between the germline ends. This CDR3 comprises 12 residues. Here the CDR3 DNA reads TGTGCCAGCACAGGGCGAGACTATGGCTACACCTTC. Its protein is CASTGRDYGYTF.

This clonotype was found many times. The rearrangement links TRBV12-3 or TRBV12-4 to TRBJ1-1; no clear D gene. Trimming shortened V by 3 bases and J by 6 bases, and 8 bases separated the two germline ends. The CDR3 is 12 residues long. As DNA, the CDR3 is TGTGCCAGCAGTTTTAGCGGGGCTGAAGCTTTCTTT. This translates into CASSFSGAEAFF.

This clonotype was observed at least ten times. The chain employs TRBV2 and TRBJ1-2, with no clear D. Trimming took 2 bases from V and 4 from J, leaving 11 bases between them. The CDR3 has 14 amino acids. CDR1 is SNHLY, CDR2 FYNNEI, per germline. CDR3 in amino acids: CASSEWEGFYGYTF. In DNA, the CDR3 is TGTGCCAGCAGTGAATGGGAAGGCTTCTATGGCTACACCTTC.

This clonotype was picked up many times. The gene calls are TRBV19 and TRBJ1-1, with TRBD1 identical over 10 bases. Trimming removed 4 bases from V and 7 bases from J; junction bases left unmatched: 9. The CDR3 extends over 15 amino acids. CDR1 is LNHDA, CDR2 SQIVND, per germline (reference sequence). Here the CDR3 DNA reads TGTGCCAGTAGTACCCCCATGACAGGGGGCGTTGAAGCTTTCTTT. As protein: CASSTPMTGGVEAFF.

This clonotype was seen many times. The chain recombines TRBV7-2 with TRBJ1-1; D may be TRBD1 (6 bases). The germline CDR1 and CDR2 sequences are SGHTA and FQGNSA. V lost 4 bases and J 0 bases, leaving 12 bases between the germline ends. This CDR3 spans 15 amino acids. The CDR3 bases are TGTGCCAGCAGCTCTACAGGGCGTATGAACACTGAAGCTTTCTTT. Translation gives CASSSTGRMNTEAFF. Drawing the rest from reference TRBV7-2 and TRBJ1-1, the complete variable domain is GAGVSQSPSNKVTEKGKDVELRCDPISGHTALYWYRQSLGQGLEFLIYFQGNSAPDKSGLPSDRFSAERTGGSVSTLTIQRTQQEDSAVYLCASSSTGRMNTEAFFGQGTRLTVV.

This clonotype was picked up many times. The V call is TRBV20-1, the J call TRBJ1-3, with 9 bases that match TRBD1. The CDR3 contains 15 residues. V lost 0 bases and J lost 4; bases outside the gene matches: 4. The germline gives CDR1 DFQATT, CDR2 SNEGSKA (reference sequence). This CDR3 reads CSAREGQGTGNTIYF. Here the CDR3 DNA reads TGCAGTGCTAGAGAGGGACAGGGAACAGGAAACACCATATATTTT.

At least ten counts were recorded for this clonotype. This chain connects TRBV20-1 to TRBJ1-5, with D tentatively TRBD1 (6 bases). Trimming removed 3 bases from V and 3 bases from J, with 18 bases in between. CDR1 DFQATT and CDR2 SNEGSKA come from the germline V gene (reference sequence). CDR3 length: 16 amino acids. This CDR3 reads CSASTTGLSVNQPQHF. The CDR3 nucleotides read TGCAGTGCTAGCACCACAGGGCTTAGTGTCAATCAGCCCCAGCATTTT.

The chain employs TRBV6-1 and TRBJ2-7; TRBD2 matches 10 bases. Trimming took 5 bases from V and 5 from J; bases not matched to a gene: 6. Per the germline V gene, CDR1 is MNHNS and CDR2 is SASEGT. The CDR3 is 14 residues long. The CDR3 protein is CASSPLAGVNEQYF. The CDR3 region has the DNA TGTGCCAGCAGTCCCCTAGCGGGAGTAAACGAGCAGTACTTC.

The chain joins TRBV6-1 to TRBJ1-1; D gene unclear. Germline V gene sequence: CDR1 MNHNS, CDR2 SASEGT. V gave up 6 bases and J gave up 2 bases, with 13 bases separating them. This CDR3 spans 14 amino acids. CDR3 sequence: CASSPQTQNTEAFF. CDR3 in DNA: TGTGCCAGCAGCCCCCAGACTCAAAACACTGAAGCTTTCTTT.

This clonotype appeared many times. The chain uses TRBV19 and TRBJ2-7, with D uncertain. CDR3 length: 14 amino acids. Between the trimmed V and J ends, which lost 3 bases and 6 bases, there was a span of 15 bases. The germline CDR1 and CDR2 sequences are LNHDA and SQIVND (reference sequence). The CDR3: CASSMTFSLFEQYF. In DNA, the CDR3 is TGTGCCAGTAGTATGACATTCTCCCTCTTCGAGCAGTACTTC. Full variable domain (remainder filled in from reference TRBV19 and TRBJ2-7): DGGITQSPKYLFRKEGQNVTLSCEQNLNHDAMYWYRQDPGQGLRLIYYSQIVNDFQKGDIAEGYSVSREKKESFPLTVTSAQKNPTAFYLCASSMTFSLFEQYFGPGTRLTVT.

This clonotype was counted at least ten times. This chain connects TRBV6-1 to TRBJ2-5; the D gene is possibly TRBD1 (6 bases). The ends were cut back, 1 base at V and 5 bases at J, with 14 bases in the middle. CDR3 length equals 15 residues. The germline V gene has CDR1 MNHNS and CDR2 SASEGT. CDR3 sequence: CASSEEVTGWETQYF. The CDR3 nucleotides are TGTGCCAGCAGTGAAGAGGTAACAGGGTGGGAGACCCAGTACTTC.

This clonotype has a count of ten or more. The rearrangement uses TRBV11-3 and TRBJ2-7, with TRBD1 identical over 7 bases. The CDR3 totals 15 residues. V was clipped by 4 bases and J by 0 bases; unmatched bases: 6. Germline lookup yields CDR1 SGHNT and CDR2 YENEEA. The CDR3 nucleotides read TGTGCCAGCAGCTCCTTTACAGGGGCCTCCTACGAGCAGTACTTC. Translation gives CASSSFTGASYEQYF.

In the case of this clonotype: This may be a read error, as it is one base from a much larger clone. The chain uses TRBV27 and TRBJ1-5, with D possibly TRBD1 on 6 matching bases. Germline V CDR1 and CDR2: MNHEY, SMNVEV (reference sequence). Trimming removed 8 bases at V and 11 bases at J, with 22 bases between. There are 14 residues in the CDR3. In nucleotides, the CDR3 is TGTGCCAGCCGTTCGTTCGGGGGGCTGACCTCCCAGCATTTT. It encodes CASRSFGGLTSQHF.

This clonotype was seen a handful of times. V and J are TRBV10-1 and TRBJ1-1; 7 bases are a match to TRBD1. The CDR3 contains 16 residues. Germline V lookup: CDR1 WNHNN, CDR2 SYGVQD (reference sequence). V shed 8 bases and J 4 bases; nucleotides not matched to a gene: 16. The chain's CDR3 is CASSPTGRLLITEAFF. As DNA, the CDR3 is TGCGCCAGCTCCCCGACAGGGAGGTTGTTAATCACTGAAGCTTTCTTT.

The chain couples TRBV6-1 to TRBJ1-1; a possible D gene is TRBD1 (5 bases). Per the germline V gene, CDR1 is MNHNS and CDR2 is SASEGT. The V gene lost 6 bases and the J gene lost 6 bases, with 14 bases spanning the gap. The CDR3 has 13 residues. The CDR3 nucleotides read TGTGCCAGCAGCGGCCAGGGTACCGCTGAAGCTTTCTTT. Its protein is CASSGQGTAEAFF.

This clonotype occurred a few times. This chain uses TRBV6-5 with TRBJ1-5; D call uncertain. Trimming shortened V by 4 bases and J by 6 bases, and 16 bases separated the two germline ends. Germline V gene data show CDR1 as MNHEY and CDR2 as SVGAGI. This CDR3 spans 15 amino acids. DNA for the CDR3: TGTGCCAGCAGTTCCCTCAGGAGTCACTCTCAGCCCCAGCATTTT. It encodes CASSSLRSHSQPQHF.

The chain carries TRBV11-2 and TRBJ2-7; 13 bases agree with TRBD2. Germline assignment: CDR1 SGHAT and CDR2 FQNNGV. The length of the CDR3 is 17 residues. V gave up 2 bases and J gave up 3 bases; unmatched junction bases: 7. CDR3 region: CASSLTSGGAGSYEQYF. The CDR3 DNA follows: TGTGCCAGCAGCTTAACTAGCGGGGGGGCCGGTAGCTACGAGCAGTACTTC.

There are many counts of this clonotype. This chain uses TRBV11-2 with TRBJ1-1; D possibly corresponds to TRBD1 (5 bases). Trimming left V 1 base short and J 1 base short, with 10 bases between. The CDR3 consists of 15 residues. CDR1 is SGHAT and CDR2 is FQNNGV in the germline V gene. The CDR3 DNA follows: TGTGCCAGCAGCTTAGGACAGATTTCGAACACTGAAGCTTTCTTT. Translation gives CASSLGQISNTEAFF.

This clonotype has a count of ten or more. The chain couples TRBV4-1 to TRBJ2-7; TRBD2 matches 10 bases. V trimming: 2 bases; J trimming: 6 bases; junction bases outside the gene matches: 10. Per the germline V gene, CDR1 is MGHRA and CDR2 is YSYEKL. CDR3 length: 16 residues. The CDR3, as DNA: TGCGCCAGCAGCCAACGGGAACTAGCGGGGCTGGGCGAGCAGTACTTC. Residues: CASSQRELAGLGEQYF.

This clonotype was picked up many times. The chain carries TRBV19 and TRBJ2-7; a possible D gene is TRBD1 (6 bases). V gave up 1 base and J gave up 2 bases, with 9 bases separating them. The CDR3 length is 14 residues. The germline V gene encodes CDR1 LNHDA and CDR2 SQIVND (reference sequence). The CDR3 region is CASSIGTDAYEQYF. The CDR3 DNA sequence: TGTGCCAGTAGTATAGGGACAGATGCCTACGAGCAGTACTTC.

This clonotype was recorded at least ten times. The chain links TRBV2 to TRBJ1-1; D not certain. CDR1 and CDR2 (germline): SNHLY, FYNNEI. The CDR3 has 14 residues. V was shortened by 2 bases and J by 0 bases, with 7 bases between the two germline ends. CDR3 amino acids: CASSELGLNTEAFF. The CDR3 nucleotides read TGTGCCAGCAGTGAATTAGGCCTGAACACTGAAGCTTTCTTT.

This clonotype occurred many times. The J gene is TRBJ2-2, the V gene TRBV24-1; D possibly corresponds to TRBD2 (6 bases). The CDR3 contains 14 residues. The germline V gene encodes CDR1 KGHDR and CDR2 SFDVKD. V was pared by 10 bases and J by 6 bases, with 17 bases between. The DNA of the CDR3 is TGTGCCACGGAGGGCAGGGCTGTTGCCGGGGAGCTGTTTTTT. It is translated as CATEGRAVAGELFF.

This clonotype was seen at least ten times. CDR3 in DNA: TGTGCCACCAAAGCGACAATTGCCCCTGAAGCTTTCTTT. As protein: CATKATIAPEAFF. The V call is TRBV2, the J call TRBJ1-1; D uncertain. The ends were cut back, 10 bases at V and 6 bases at J, with 18 bases in the middle. CDR1 SNHLY and CDR2 FYNNEI come from the germline V gene. The CDR3 covers 13 residues.

This clonotype was counted many times. The CDR3 coding sequence is TGTGCCAGTAGTATCTCAGGGAAGGGGGACATTCAGTACTTC. This translates into CASSISGKGDIQYF. V is TRBV19 and J is TRBJ2-4; possibly TRBD1 for D (6 bases). The CDR3 runs to 14 residues. CDR1 and CDR2 (germline): LNHDA, SQIVND (reference sequence). The V end was cut by 3 bases, the J end by 8 bases, with 14 bases between.